This TCR beta chain was observed in a study of cytomegalovirus exposure and HLA in healthy donors. Study details: Early release data held some 79 million unique TCRs from HLA-typed donors.

Worth noting for this clone: The antigen remains unidentified.

V lost 0 bases and J 2 bases, leaving 7 bases between the germline ends. This CDR3 is built from 15 residues. Per germline, CDR1 MGHRA and CDR2 YSYEKL. PCR amplification relied on 60 Vbeta primers (plus 13 Jbeta primers). Produced via immunoSEQ multiplex PCR; TCRdb's table is partial and in-frame only. The table records approximately 130,000 clones, 80% of them present only once. Study-wide results and limits: Serostatus for CMV was the only available immune exposure information. Reports state that TCR beta sequences accurately predicted most subjects' HLA-A and HLA-B alleles.

What was sequenced was PBMCs. This chain joins TRBV4-1 and TRBJ2-2; no clear D. This TCR was sampled from a woman in her thirties or forties in good health and CMV-seronegative. The CDR3 here is CASSQELYNTGELFF. DNA of the CDR3: TGCGCCAGCAGCCAAGAGCTCTATAACACCGGGGAGCTGTTTTTT.